This T cell receptor (beta chain) was identified in a study of early T cells in non-severe SARS-CoV-2 infection. Across the whole study: The authors sequenced bulk RNA from unsorted whole blood, leaving chains unpaired.

Study observations and caveats: VDJdb matching skewed toward anti-spike CD8 responses, missing private and CD4 specificities.

The germline V gene has CDR1 KGHSH and CDR2 LQKENI. The CDR3 runs to 14 residues. The V gene lost 6 bases and the J gene lost 3 bases, with 14 bases spanning the gap. Each single cDNA molecule received a unique molecular identifier. TCRdb recomputed calls from the 5' RACE reads with MiXCR, one row per CDR3 protein. The table has under 70,000 distinct CDR3 sequences, 5.5% to 6.5% seen once; the top ten hold roughly 7%. This clonotype was seen ten or more times. The antigen remains undetermined. The chain combines TRBV18 with TRBJ1-1; D perhaps matches TRBD1 (6 bases). The clonotype comes from an adult who was a healthcare worker with PCR-confirmed SARS-CoV-2 infection or an uninfected control (not recorded which). The material sequenced was whole blood. CDR3 nucleotides: TGTGCCAGCTCCAGGGACAATGCGGACACTGAAGCTTTCTTT. It is translated as CASSRDNADTEAFF.